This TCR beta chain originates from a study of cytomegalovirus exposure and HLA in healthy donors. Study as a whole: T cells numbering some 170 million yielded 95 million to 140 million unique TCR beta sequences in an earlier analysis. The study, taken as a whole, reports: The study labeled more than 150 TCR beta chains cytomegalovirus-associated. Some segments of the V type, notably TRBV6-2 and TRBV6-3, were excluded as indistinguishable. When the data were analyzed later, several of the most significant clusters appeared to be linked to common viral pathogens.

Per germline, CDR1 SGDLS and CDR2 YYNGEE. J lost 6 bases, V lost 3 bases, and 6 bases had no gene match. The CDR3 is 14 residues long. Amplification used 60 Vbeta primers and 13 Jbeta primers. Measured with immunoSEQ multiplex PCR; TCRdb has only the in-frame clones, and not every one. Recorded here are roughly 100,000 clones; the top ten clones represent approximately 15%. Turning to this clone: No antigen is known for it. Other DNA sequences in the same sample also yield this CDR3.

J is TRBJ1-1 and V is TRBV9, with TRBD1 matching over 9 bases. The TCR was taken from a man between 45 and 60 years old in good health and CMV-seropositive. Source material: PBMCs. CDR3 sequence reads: CASSGQTGGAEAFF. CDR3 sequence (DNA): TGTGCCAGCAGCGGTCAGACAGGGGGGGCTGAAGCTTTCTTT.